The 14 T cell receptor beta chains reported below all come from one sample, sequenced in a study of identical twins. TCRdb reprocessed the 5' RACE reads with MiXCR, giving one entry per CDR3 protein. The sample includes about 340,000 distinct CDR3 sequences, 9% to 15% of them seen just once. This sample was shared with a second study, whose subject was yellow fever vaccine responses in identical twins.

Sequenced input: CD8+ T cells sorted from blood. These receptors all stem from a woman between 18 and 29 years old in good health.

The V gene is TRBV19, the J gene TRBJ2-1, with D tentatively TRBD2 (7 bases). V was trimmed by 9 bases and J by 3 bases, leaving 12 bases between them. CDR3 length: 13 amino acids. From germline, CDR1 is LNHDA and CDR2 SQIVND (reference sequence). DNA for the CDR3: TGTGCCAGCCGCGGGGGCCTCTACAATGAGCAGTTCTTC. This translates into CASRGGLYNEQFF.

This clonotype was observed a handful of times. V and J are TRBV5-1 and TRBJ1-6, with D possibly TRBD1 on 5 matching bases. Per the germline V gene, CDR1 is SGHRS and CDR2 is YFSETQ. Trimming took off 4 bases at V and 7 bases at J, with 27 bases between the two ends. The CDR3 sequence is 19 residues long. CDR3 DNA: TGCGCCAGCAGCCCCGGGGGTCGAGACGGACTGAATTCAAATTCACCCCTCCACTTT. It yields the protein CASSPGGRDGLNSNSPLHF.

This clonotype came up a few times. This sequence joins TRBV7-9 and TRBJ2-2; no reliable D call. V was shortened by 7 bases and J by 5 bases, with 5 bases between the two germline ends. The length of the CDR3 is 11 residues. CDR1 is SEHNR and CDR2 is FQNEAQ in the germline V gene (reference sequence). In nucleotides, the CDR3 is TGTGCCAGCATTGGGACCGGGGAGCTGTTTTTT. Its translation is CASIGTGELFF.

This clonotype was found a few times. The rearrangement links TRBV7-9 to TRBJ1-3, with a weak D call TRBD1 (5 bases). Germline CDR1 is SEHNR and CDR2 is FQNEAQ (reference sequence). V lost 5 bases and J 4 bases, leaving 18 bases between the germline ends. The CDR3 totals 16 residues. Here the CDR3 DNA reads TGTGCCAGCAGCAATGGACACGGGTTCGTAGGAAACACCATATATTTT. Translated: CASSNGHGFVGNTIYF.

The chain joins TRBV15 to TRBJ2-3; TRBD1 matches at 8 bases. The CDR3 runs to 19 residues. Germline V gene sequence: CDR1 LNHNV, CDR2 YYDKDF (reference sequence). V was clipped by 3 bases and J by 0 bases; unmatched bases: 14. CDR3 residues: CATSRYSGGLLFSTDTQYF. In DNA, the CDR3 is TGTGCCACCAGCAGGTACTCAGGGGGCTTGCTTTTTAGCACAGATACGCAGTATTTT.

This clonotype was seen repeatedly, ten times or more. The chain uses TRBV20-1 and TRBJ2-5; 10 bases are a match to TRBD2. The CDR3 consists of 16 residues. The germline CDR1 and CDR2 sequences are DFQATT and SNEGSKA (reference sequence). V shed 8 bases, J shed 4 bases, and the junction held 16 bases outside the gene matches. The CDR3 DNA reads as TGCAGTCCCCGGAGTAGCGGGGGGAAGGGTGGAGAGACCCAGTACTTC. It codes for CSPRSSGGKGGETQYF.

This clonotype has ten or more counts. This chain uses TRBV7-2 with TRBJ2-7; 8 nucleotides line up with TRBD1. Per germline, CDR1 SGHTA and CDR2 FQGNSA. Trimming at V came to 4 bases and at J to 2 bases, leaving 4 bases not matched to a gene. The CDR3 consists of 14 residues. CDR3 DNA: TGTGCCAGCAGCTCAGACAGGGGAACCTACGAGCAGTACTTC. Translating it yields CASSSDRGTYEQYF. The whole variable domain, remainder taken from reference TRBV7-2 and TRBJ2-7, is GAGVSQSPSNKVTEKGKDVELRCDPISGHTALYWYRQSLGQGLEFLIYFQGNSAPDKSGLPSDRFSAERTGGSVSTLTIQRTQQEDSAVYLCASSSDRGTYEQYFGPGTRLTVT.

This clonotype showed up many times. This sequence joins TRBV12-3 or TRBV12-4 and TRBJ1-3; D uncertain. The CDR3 has 12 amino acids. V was shortened by 5 bases and J by 7 bases, with 9 bases between the two germline ends. CDR3 sequence reads: CASSPGWNTIYF. The CDR3 nucleotides are TGTGCCAGCAGTCCGGGTTGGAACACCATATATTTT.

In its sample, this clonotype was seen a few times. V gene TRBV12-3 or TRBV12-4 combines with J gene TRBJ2-1, with 10 bases that match TRBD2. Trimming took 6 bases from V and 8 from J; bases not matched to a gene: 10. CDR3 length: 15 residues. CDR3 sequence: CASRQRGGRSYEQFF. Written as DNA, the CDR3 is TGTGCCAGCAGACAGCGGGGGGGCCGGAGTTATGAGCAGTTCTTC.

This clonotype showed up just a few times. The V and J genes are TRBV20-1 and TRBJ2-1, with 7 nucleotides matching TRBD2. V dropped 6 bases and J dropped 4; count of bases not matched to a gene: 9. Germline V gene lookup returns CDR1 DFQATT and CDR2 SNEGSKA (reference sequence). The CDR3 spans 14 residues. CDR3 loop: CSAHRLAEYNEQFF. The CDR3 DNA is TGCAGTGCCCATAGGCTAGCGGAATACAATGAGCAGTTCTTC.

This clonotype was recorded a few times. The chain's CDR3 is CATSSGQYEQYF. CDR3 DNA: TGTGCCACCAGCAGCGGTCAGTACGAGCAGTACTTC. The chain joins TRBV15 to TRBJ2-7; D is undetermined. This CDR3 comprises 12 residues. V lost 3 bases to trimming and J lost 4 bases, with 7 bases between them. Germline loops: CDR1 LNHNV, CDR2 YYDKDF (reference sequence).

V gene TRBV4-1 combines with J gene TRBJ1-3; weak D call: TRBD1 (5 bases). V lost 3 bases and J 1 base, leaving 10 bases between the germline ends. The germline CDR1 and CDR2 sequences are MGHRA and YSYEKL. The CDR3 extends over 15 amino acids. The CDR3 DNA reads as TGCGCCAGCAGCCACCCACCAGGGTCTGGAAACACCATATATTTT. Its protein product is CASSHPPGSGNTIYF.

This clonotype was observed a single time. This sequence joins TRBV14 and TRBJ1-4; D uncertain. The V gene lost 1 base and the J gene lost 8 bases, with 14 bases spanning the gap. The germline V gene encodes CDR1 SGHDN and CDR2 FVKESK. This CDR3 spans 15 amino acids. The CDR3 sequence is CASSQVPDLMEKLFF. In DNA form, the CDR3 reads TGTGCCAGCAGCCAAGTACCGGACTTAATGGAAAAACTGTTTTTT.

J is TRBJ2-1 and V is TRBV3-1, with D perhaps TRBD1 (6 bases). The V end was cut by 0 bases, the J end by 6 bases, with 18 bases between. The CDR3 extends over 17 amino acids. Germline CDR1 is LGHDT and CDR2 is YNNKEL (reference sequence). The CDR3 loop is CASSQEGAEVGVNEQFF. The CDR3 DNA reads TGTGCCAGCAGCCAAGAGGGGGCGGAGGTCGGAGTCAATGAGCAGTTCTTC.